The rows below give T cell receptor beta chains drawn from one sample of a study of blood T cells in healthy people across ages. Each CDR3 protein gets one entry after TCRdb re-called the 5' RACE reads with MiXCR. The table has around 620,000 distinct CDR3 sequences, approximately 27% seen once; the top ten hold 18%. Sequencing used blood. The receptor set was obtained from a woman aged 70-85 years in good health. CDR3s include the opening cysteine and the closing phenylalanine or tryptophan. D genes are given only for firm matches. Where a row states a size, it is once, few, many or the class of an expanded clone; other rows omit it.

CAWKILAGGFQETQYF,TGTGCCTGGAAGATTCTAGCGGGGGGGTTCCAAGAGACCCAGTACTTC,16,TRBJ2-5,TRBV30,TRBD2,few
CASSKVSTTGAYNEQFF,TGTGCCAGCAGCAAAGTCTCGACAACGGGTGCCTACAATGAGCAGTTCTTC,17,TRBJ2-1,TRBV21-1,NA,NA
CASNMDRGSYEQYF,TGTGCCAGCAATATGGACAGGGGTTCCTACGAGCAGTACTTC,14,TRBJ2-7,TRBV12-3/TRBV12-4,TRBD1,many
CATSTLTGLEKLFF,TGTGCCACCAGCACGTTGACAGGGCTGGAAAAACTGTTTTTT,14,TRBJ1-4,TRBV15,TRBD1,NA
CASSRNGGVLNEQFF,TGTGCCAGCAGCCGTAACGGGGGGGTCCTGAATGAGCAGTTCTTC,15,TRBJ2-1,TRBV7-2,TRBD2,few
CASSLQAHHEQYF,TGTGCCAGCAGCTTACAGGCACATCACGAGCAGTACTTC,13,TRBJ2-7,TRBV7-9,NA,NA
CSARPPRTGEKLFF,TGCAGTGCTAGACCCCCGAGGACCGGCGAAAAACTGTTTTTT,14,TRBJ1-4,TRBV20-1,NA,NA
CASSPTGQGVFGYGYTF,TGCGCCAGCAGCCCTACAGGACAGGGTGTGTTTGGCTATGGCTACACCTTC,17,TRBJ1-2,TRBV5-1,TRBD1,NA
CASSFRDKAYEQYF,TGTGCCAGCAGCTTCCGGGACAAGGCCTACGAGCAGTACTTC,14,TRBJ2-7,TRBV7-2,NA,NA
CASRGGRNGYTF,TGTGCCAGCAGGGGGGGACGGAATGGCTACACCTTC,12,TRBJ1-2,TRBV6-6,NA,NA
CASSSASTRGGDTQYF,TGTGCCAGCAGTTCCGCTTCCACTAGAGGGGGAGATACGCAGTATTTT,16,TRBJ2-3,TRBV27,NA,few
CASSFRVTGNTIYF,TGTGCCAGCAGTTTCAGGGTTACTGGAAACACCATATATTTT,14,TRBJ1-3,TRBV12-3/TRBV12-4,NA,NA
CASSLAPGDEAFF,TGTGCCAGCAGCTTAGCGCCGGGAGATGAAGCTTTCTTT,13,TRBJ1-1,TRBV7-2,NA,few
CASRPEGGGSRYEQFF,TGTGCCAGCAGGCCTGAGGGCGGGGGGTCTCGGTATGAGCAGTTCTTC,16,TRBJ2-1,TRBV12-3/TRBV12-4,TRBD2,NA
CASSLSAQSNTEAFF,TGTGCCAGCAGTTTATCGGCCCAGTCGAACACTGAAGCTTTCTTT,15,TRBJ1-1,TRBV27,NA,NA
CASTPRGLATGDKETQYF,TGTGCCAGCACCCCTCGGGGGCTTGCGACAGGCGATAAAGAGACCCAGTACTTC,18,TRBJ2-5,TRBV7-2,NA,NA
CASSVQGAEKPQHF,TGTGCCAGCAGTGTTCAGGGGGCCGAGAAGCCCCAGCATTTT,14,TRBJ1-5,TRBV12-3/TRBV12-4,TRBD1,few
CSAKGEPNTEAFF,TGCAGTGCTAAGGGGGAACCGAACACTGAAGCTTTCTTT,13,TRBJ1-1,TRBV20-1,NA,NA
CSARDRGDSPLHF,TGCAGTGCTAGAGATCGTGGGGATTCACCCCTCCACTTT,13,TRBJ1-6,TRBV20-1,NA,few
CASSLSLTEGAFF,TGTGCCAGCAGCTTGTCCTTAACCGAGGGAGCTTTCTTT,13,TRBJ1-1,TRBV5-5,NA,NA
CASSRDRNGAYGYTF,TGTGCCAGCTCACGGGACAGGAACGGGGCGTATGGCTACACCTTC,15,TRBJ1-2,TRBV18,TRBD1,NA
CASSLGGVENIQYF,TGTGCCAGCAGCTTAGGAGGGGTTGAAAACATTCAGTACTTC,14,TRBJ2-4,TRBV7-2,NA,NA
CASSLRQAGTGELFF,TGTGCCAGCAGCTTGAGGCAGGCGGGGACCGGGGAGCTGTTTTTT,15,TRBJ2-2,TRBV5-5,NA,NA
CSFGPGPSSYNEQFF,TGCAGTTTTGGACCGGGACCCAGCTCCTACAATGAGCAGTTCTTC,15,TRBJ2-1,TRBV20-1,NA,few
CASTQSGGTQETQYF,TGCGCCAGCACCCAATCAGGGGGAACTCAAGAGACCCAGTACTTC,15,TRBJ2-5,TRBV5-1,TRBD1,few
CSVPGLGSAAQYF,TGCAGTGTCCCGGGACTGGGTTCGGCGGCCCAGTACTTC,13,TRBJ2-5,TRBV20-1,NA,NA
CATFGTLLTSNTEAFF,TGTGCCACCTTTGGGACCCTTTTAACATCGAACACTGAAGCTTTCTTT,16,TRBJ1-1,TRBV6-1,NA,NA
CASGGAGDTQYF,TGTGCCAGCGGGGGGGCAGGAGATACGCAGTATTTT,12,TRBJ2-3,TRBV6-1,NA,NA
CASSLTGPGGEQFF,TGTGCCAGCAGCTTAACGGGACCCGGAGGGGAGCAGTTCTTC,14,TRBJ2-1,TRBV7-3,NA,NA
CASSQGLVESETQYF,TGTGCCAGCAGCCAGGGGTTAGTGGAATCGGAGACCCAGTACTTC,15,TRBJ2-5,TRBV12-3/TRBV12-4,NA,NA
CASSLEYYEQYF,TGTGCCAGCAGCTTAGAATATTACGAGCAGTACTTC,12,TRBJ2-7,TRBV11-1,NA,NA
CASSLVGQGAGGYTF,TGTGCCAGCAGTTTAGTTGGACAGGGGGCTGGTGGCTACACCTTC,15,TRBJ1-2,TRBV12-3/TRBV12-4,TRBD1,few
CASSLAPGASGGNEQFF,TGCGCCAGCAGCTTGGCCCCCGGCGCTAGCGGGGGCAATGAGCAGTTCTTC,17,TRBJ2-1,TRBV5-1,TRBD2,NA
CASSPVDSSNSPLHF,TGCGCCAGCAGCCCGGTCGACAGTAGTAATTCACCCCTCCACTTT,15,TRBJ1-6,TRBV5-1,NA,NA
CASSSSLGTYNEQFF,TGTGCCAGCAGCTCCTCCCTCGGGACCTACAATGAGCAGTTCTTC,15,TRBJ2-1,TRBV11-2,NA,NA
CSVRWGQSYNEQFF,TGCAGCGTGCGGTGGGGACAGAGCTACAATGAGCAGTTCTTC,14,TRBJ2-1,TRBV29-1,TRBD1,NA
CASARETAETQYF,TGTGCCAGCGCGAGGGAGACCGCGGAGACCCAGTACTTC,13,TRBJ2-5,TRBV2,NA,NA
CATSYGGADEQFF,TGTGCCACCAGTTATGGGGGGGCAGATGAGCAGTTCTTC,13,TRBJ2-1,TRBV24-1,NA,once
CASNPSSTEQFF,TGTGCCAGCAATCCGTCTAGCACTGAGCAGTTCTTC,12,TRBJ2-1,TRBV6-1,NA,NA
CASSLTGSRSEAFF,TGTGCCAGCAGCTTAACAGGGAGTCGTTCTGAAGCTTTCTTT,14,TRBJ1-1,TRBV7-3,NA,NA
CSAGTPGVQNNEQFF,TGCAGTGCTGGAACACCAGGGGTCCAGAATAATGAGCAGTTCTTC,15,TRBJ2-1,TRBV20-1,NA,few
CAISEGQGSVNEKLFF,TGTGCCATCAGTGAGGGACAGGGAAGCGTTAATGAAAAACTGTTTTTT,16,TRBJ1-4,TRBV10-3,TRBD1,many
CSARDSRGAGYEQYF,TGCAGTGCTAGAGATAGCAGGGGGGCGGGCTACGAGCAGTACTTC,15,TRBJ2-7,TRBV20-1,NA,NA
CSARKLADKNQETQYF,TGCAGTGCTAGAAAACTAGCGGACAAAAACCAAGAGACCCAGTACTTC,16,TRBJ2-5,TRBV20-1,TRBD2,NA
CASSQGADSYNEQFF,TGTGCCAGCAGCCAAGGGGCAGATTCCTACAATGAGCAGTTCTTC,15,TRBJ2-1,TRBV4-2,NA,NA